This entry lists 12 T cell receptor beta chains sequenced from one sample in a study of blood T cell repertoires in COVID-19. Sequenced by immunoSEQ multiplex PCR; TCRdb stores in-frame clones only, minus some. Seen here are roughly 65,000 clones, around four fifths observed once, and the top ten hold about 41%. The sample comprised peripheral blood. The source is a human donor in a cohort sampled during active COVID-19.

The chain carries TRBV19 and TRBJ1-2, with D possibly TRBD1 on 6 matching bases. The CDR3 extends over 11 amino acids. The V end lost 10 bases, the J end lost 8 bases, and 14 bases lay between the germline ends. The germline V gene has CDR1 LNHDA and CDR2 SQIVND (reference sequence). Here the CDR3 reads CATETGWGYTF. In DNA form, the CDR3 reads TGTGCCACGGAGACAGGCTGGGGCTACACCTTC. Full variable domain (remainder filled in from reference TRBV19 and TRBJ1-2): DGGITQSPKYLFRKEGQNVTLSCEQNLNHDAMYWYRQDPGQGLRLIYYSQIVNDFQKGDIAEGYSVSREKKESFPLTVTSAQKNPTAFYLCATETGWGYTFGSGTRLTVV.

The CDR3 reads CASSQLRSLTGMDGYTF. CDR3 in DNA: TGTGCCAGCAGCCAATTAAGGTCCCTCACAGGGATGGATGGCTACACCTTC. The J gene is TRBJ1-2, the V gene TRBV3-1 (or the pseudogene TRBV3-2), with a tentative D call TRBD1 (6 bases). Trimming took off 2 bases at V and 6 bases at J, with 22 bases between the two ends. This CDR3 is built from 17 residues. Germline V gene lookup returns CDR1 LGHDT and CDR2 YNNKEL (reference sequence).

The CDR3: CASSFNKLTEITNEKLFF. CDR3 nucleotide sequence: TGTGCCAGCAGTTTCAACAAGCTGACAGAAATAACTAATGAAAAACTGTTTTTT. V gene TRBV28 combines with J gene TRBJ1-4, with D possibly matching TRBD1 (5 bases). Germline V gives CDR1 MDHEN, CDR2 SYDVKM. Trimming left V 3 bases short and J 1 base short, with 18 bases between. The CDR3 loop spans 18 amino acids.

The chain has TRBV18 and TRBJ2-7, with D perhaps matching TRBD2 (5 bases). Between the trimmed V and J ends, which lost 6 bases and 0 bases, there was a span of 12 bases. Germline values: CDR1 KGHSH, CDR2 LQKENI. This CDR3 contains 14 residues. The CDR3 DNA is TGTGCCAGCTCCCCGGGGAGTAACTCCTACGAGCAGTACTTC. This encodes CASSPGSNSYEQYF.

The V and J genes are TRBV28 and TRBJ1-1, with D possibly being TRBD1 (5 bases). The germline gives CDR1 MDHEN, CDR2 SYDVKM. This CDR3 has 15 amino acids. V was cut by 5 bases and J by 1 base, with 14 bases left in between. DNA of the CDR3: TGTGCCAGCAGTCAACAGGTTGGCGGGAACACTGAAGCTTTCTTT. It specifies CASSQQVGGNTEAFF. Combining the CDR3 with reference TRBV28 and TRBJ1-1 gives the whole variable domain DVKVTQSSRYLVKRTGEKVFLECVQDMDHENMFWYRQDPGLGLRLIYFSYDVKMKEKGDIPEGYSVSREKKERFSLILESASTNQTSMYLCASSQQVGGNTEAFFGQGTRLTVV.

This chain uses TRBV2 with TRBJ2-1; weak D call: TRBD1 (5 bases). Trimming took off 6 bases at V and 0 bases at J, with 12 bases between the two ends. This CDR3 has 15 residues. Germline CDR1 reads SNHLY; CDR2 reads FYNNEI. The CDR3 loop reads CASRRDRPSYNEQFF. CDR3 nucleotide sequence: TGTGCCAGCAGGCGCGACAGACCCTCCTACAATGAGCAGTTCTTC.

This clone has a handful of counts. The gene calls are TRBV4-1 and TRBJ2-7, with 8 positions matching TRBD1. Germline CDR1 is MGHRA and CDR2 is YSYEKL. This CDR3 is built from 15 residues. J lost 3 bases, V lost 4 bases, and 8 bases had no gene match. Here the CDR3 DNA reads TGCGCCAGCAGCCGCTCCGGGACAGGAGTCTACGAGCAGTACTTC. Protein product: CASSRSGTGVYEQYF.

The rearrangement uses TRBV30 and TRBJ2-3, with 9 bases identical to TRBD2. With V trimmed by 0 bases and J by 3 bases, 13 bases remained unmatched. CDR3 length equals 18 residues. Germline assignment: CDR1 GTSNPN and CDR2 SVGIG (reference sequence). The CDR3 spells CAWSVLGGGAFLTDTQYF. CDR3 in DNA: TGTGCCTGGAGTGTACTGGGCGGGGGGGCGTTTTTGACAGATACGCAGTATTTT.

The V call is TRBV6-5, the J call TRBJ1-2; the match to TRBD1 covers 11 bases. This CDR3 is built from 14 residues. Trimming took 6 bases from V and 7 from J; bases not matched to a gene: 7. Germline CDR1 reads MNHEY; CDR2 reads SVGAGI. The CDR3 reads CASSQDRGLSGYTF. CDR3 sequence (DNA): TGTGCCAGCAGCCAGGACAGGGGGCTATCTGGCTACACCTTC.

The V call is TRBV7-3, the J call TRBJ2-1, with a possible D match to TRBD1 (5 bases). The CDR3 is 17 residues long. Germline CDR1 and CDR2: SGHTA and FQGTGA. With 5 bases removed from V and 2 bases from J, the gap between germline ends came to 19 bases. The CDR3 DNA reads as TGTGCCAGCAGCCCCGGATGGGGTGGCAGGGCCTACAATGAGCAGTTCTTC. It is translated as CASSPGWGGRAYNEQFF.

The CDR3 protein is CASTGYRAGGRNEQFF. In DNA form, the CDR3 reads TGTGCCAGCACCGGATACCGCGCGGGGGGGCGCAATGAGCAGTTCTTC. The chain has TRBV28 and TRBJ2-1; 9 nucleotides line up with TRBD2. Germline lookup yields CDR1 MDHEN and CDR2 SYDVKM. Germline trimming cut 7 bases from V and 6 bases from J; bases unmatched to any gene: 13. This CDR3 has 16 residues.

A few counts support this clone. The rearrangement uses TRBV6-2 or TRBV6-3 and TRBJ2-7; 8 bases fit TRBD1. The CDR3 sequence is 16 residues long. V trimming: 2 bases; J trimming: 4 bases; junction bases outside the gene matches: 10. Germline-derived CDR1 and CDR2 are MNHEY and SVGEGT. CDR3: CASSYPDRDGRYEQYF. CDR3 DNA sequence: TGTGCCAGCAGTTACCCGGACAGGGATGGAAGATACGAGCAGTACTTC.